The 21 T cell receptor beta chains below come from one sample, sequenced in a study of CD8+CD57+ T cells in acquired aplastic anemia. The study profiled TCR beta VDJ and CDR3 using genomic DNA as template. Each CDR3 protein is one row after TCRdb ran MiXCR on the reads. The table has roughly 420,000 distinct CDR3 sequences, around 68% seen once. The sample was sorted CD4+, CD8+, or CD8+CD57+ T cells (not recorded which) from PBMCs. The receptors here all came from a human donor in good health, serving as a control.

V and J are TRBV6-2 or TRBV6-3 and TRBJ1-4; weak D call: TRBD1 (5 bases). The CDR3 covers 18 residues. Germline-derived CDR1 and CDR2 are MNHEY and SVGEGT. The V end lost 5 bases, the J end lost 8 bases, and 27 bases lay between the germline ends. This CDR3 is CASSGIGTALGLEEKLFF. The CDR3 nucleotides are TGTGCCAGCAGTGGGATCGGGACGGCTTTAGGCTTGGAGGAAAAACTGTTTTTT.

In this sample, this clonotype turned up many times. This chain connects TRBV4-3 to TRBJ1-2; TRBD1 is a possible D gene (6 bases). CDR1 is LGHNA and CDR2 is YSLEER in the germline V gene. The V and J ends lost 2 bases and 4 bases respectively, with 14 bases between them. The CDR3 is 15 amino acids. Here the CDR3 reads CASSQRLGGGYGYTF. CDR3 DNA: TGCGCCAGCAGCCAACGTTTAGGGGGAGGCTATGGCTACACCTTC.

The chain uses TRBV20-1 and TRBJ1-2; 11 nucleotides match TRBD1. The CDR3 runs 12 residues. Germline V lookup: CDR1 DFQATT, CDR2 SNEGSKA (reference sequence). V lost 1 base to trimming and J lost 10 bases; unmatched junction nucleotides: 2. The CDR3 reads CSARGTGGAYTF. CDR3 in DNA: TGCAGTGCTAGAGGGACAGGGGGCGCCTACACCTTC.

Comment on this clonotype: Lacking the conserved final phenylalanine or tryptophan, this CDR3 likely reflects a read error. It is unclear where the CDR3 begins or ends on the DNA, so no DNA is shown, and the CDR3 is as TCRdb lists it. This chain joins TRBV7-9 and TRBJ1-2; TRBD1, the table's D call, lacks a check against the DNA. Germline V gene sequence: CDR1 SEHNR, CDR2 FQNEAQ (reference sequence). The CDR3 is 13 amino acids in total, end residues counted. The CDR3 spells CASSYGQRSSGNT.

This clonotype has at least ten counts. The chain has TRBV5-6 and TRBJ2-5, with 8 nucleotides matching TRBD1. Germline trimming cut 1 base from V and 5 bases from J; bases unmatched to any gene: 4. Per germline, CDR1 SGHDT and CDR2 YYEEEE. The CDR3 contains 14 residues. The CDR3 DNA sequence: TGTGCCAGCAGCTTGCGACAGGGGAGGGAGACCCAGTACTTC. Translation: CASSLRQGRETQYF.

This chain's CDR3 is CASSPSELIVDTQYF. CDR3 in DNA: TGTGCCAGCAGCCCGTCAGAGCTCATCGTCGATACGCAGTATTTT. This chain links TRBV7-2 with TRBJ2-3, with unresolved D. The CDR3 contains 15 residues. V lost 5 bases and J 6 bases, leaving 18 bases between the germline ends. The V gene's germline CDR1 is SGHTA and CDR2 FQGNSA.

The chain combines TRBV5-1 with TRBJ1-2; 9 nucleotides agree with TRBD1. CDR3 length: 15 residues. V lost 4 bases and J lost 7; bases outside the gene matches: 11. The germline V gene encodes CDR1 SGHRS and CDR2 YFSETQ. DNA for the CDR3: TGCGCCAGCAGCCCGGAACAGGGGGCGAAGATTGGCTACACCTTC. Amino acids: CASSPEQGAKIGYTF.

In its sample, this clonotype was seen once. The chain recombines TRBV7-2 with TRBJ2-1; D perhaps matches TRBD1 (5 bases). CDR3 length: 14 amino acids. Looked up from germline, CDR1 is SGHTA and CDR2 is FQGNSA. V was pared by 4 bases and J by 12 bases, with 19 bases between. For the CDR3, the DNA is TGTGCCAGCAGCTGGGGCTGGGTCTACTATGCGCAGTTCTTC. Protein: CASSWGWVYYAQFF.

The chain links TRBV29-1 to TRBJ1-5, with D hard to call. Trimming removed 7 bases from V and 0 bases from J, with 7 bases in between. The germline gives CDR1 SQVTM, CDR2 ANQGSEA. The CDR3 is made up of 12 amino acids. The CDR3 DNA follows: TGCAGCGCAGGATTTAGCAATCAGCCCCAGCATTTT. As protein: CSAGFSNQPQHF.

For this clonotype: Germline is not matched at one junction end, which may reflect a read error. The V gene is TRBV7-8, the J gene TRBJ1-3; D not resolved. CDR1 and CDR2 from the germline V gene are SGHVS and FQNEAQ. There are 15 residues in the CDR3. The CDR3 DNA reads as TGTGCCAGCAGTGCCCGACACTACTCTCGAAACACCATATATTTT. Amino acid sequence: CASSARHYSRNTIYF. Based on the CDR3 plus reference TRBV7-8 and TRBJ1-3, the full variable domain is GAGVSQSPRYKVAKRGQDVALRCDPISGHVSLFWYQQALGQGPEFLTYFQNEAQLDKSGLPSDRFFAERPEGSVSTLKIQRTQQEDSAVYLCASSARHYSRNTIYFGEGSWLTVV.

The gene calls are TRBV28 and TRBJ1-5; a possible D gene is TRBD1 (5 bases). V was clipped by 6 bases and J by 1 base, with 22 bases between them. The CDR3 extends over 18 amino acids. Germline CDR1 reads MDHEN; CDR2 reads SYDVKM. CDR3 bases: TGTGCCAGCAGGGGGGAGCGGGCAGGGCGTAGGAGCAATCAGCCCCAGCATTTT. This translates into CASRGERAGRRSNQPQHF.

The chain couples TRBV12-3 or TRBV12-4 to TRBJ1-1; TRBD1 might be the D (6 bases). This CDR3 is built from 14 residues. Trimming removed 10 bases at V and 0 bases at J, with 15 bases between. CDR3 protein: CATGSGQLNTEAFF. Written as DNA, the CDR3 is TGTGCCACCGGATCAGGACAGCTGAACACTGAAGCTTTCTTT.

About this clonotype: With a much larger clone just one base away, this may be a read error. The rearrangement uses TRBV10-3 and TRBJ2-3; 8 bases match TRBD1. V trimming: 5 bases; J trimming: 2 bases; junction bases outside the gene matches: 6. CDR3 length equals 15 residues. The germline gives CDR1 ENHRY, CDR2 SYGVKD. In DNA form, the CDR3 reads TGTGCCATCAGTTACGGGACAGGCGTCACAGATACGCAGTATTTT. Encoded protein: CAISYGTGVTDTQYF.

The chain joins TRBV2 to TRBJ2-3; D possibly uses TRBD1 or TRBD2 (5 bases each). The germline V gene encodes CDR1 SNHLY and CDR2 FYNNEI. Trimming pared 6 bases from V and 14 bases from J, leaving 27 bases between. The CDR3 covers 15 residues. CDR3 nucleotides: TGTGCCAGCAGCGCGTGTGTGGGACCCACCGATAAGATGTATTTT. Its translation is CASSACVGPTDKMYF.

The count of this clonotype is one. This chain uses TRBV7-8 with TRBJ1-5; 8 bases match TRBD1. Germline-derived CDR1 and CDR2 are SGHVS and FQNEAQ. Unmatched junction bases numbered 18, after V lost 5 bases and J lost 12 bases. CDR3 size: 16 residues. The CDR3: CASSQTGGQYEQYQHF. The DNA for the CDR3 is TGTGCCAGCAGCCAAACAGGGGGACAGTACGAGCAGTACCAGCATTTT.

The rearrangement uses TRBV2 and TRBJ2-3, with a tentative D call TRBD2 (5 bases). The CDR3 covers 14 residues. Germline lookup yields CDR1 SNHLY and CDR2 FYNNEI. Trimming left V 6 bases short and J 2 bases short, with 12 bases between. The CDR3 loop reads CASSESSPTDTQYF. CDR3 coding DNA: TGTGCCAGCAGCGAGTCTAGCCCCACAGATACGCAGTATTTT.

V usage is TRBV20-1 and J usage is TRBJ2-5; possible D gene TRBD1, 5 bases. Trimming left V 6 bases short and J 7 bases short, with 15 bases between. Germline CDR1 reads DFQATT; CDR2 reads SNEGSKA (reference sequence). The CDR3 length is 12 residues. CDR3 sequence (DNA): TGCAGTGCGATGACTGGGCAGGGGACCCAGTACTTC. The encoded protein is CSAMTGQGTQYF.

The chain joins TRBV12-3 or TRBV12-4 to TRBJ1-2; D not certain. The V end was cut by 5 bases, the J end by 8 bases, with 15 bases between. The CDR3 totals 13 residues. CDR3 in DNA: TGTGCCAGCAGTCAGGAGGACCTCGGGGGCTACACCTTC. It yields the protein CASSQEDLGGYTF.

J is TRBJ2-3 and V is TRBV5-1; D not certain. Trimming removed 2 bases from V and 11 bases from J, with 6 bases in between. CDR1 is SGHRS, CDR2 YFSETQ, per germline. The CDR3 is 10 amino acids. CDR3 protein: CASSLWLQYF. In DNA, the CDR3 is TGCGCCAGCAGCTTATGGTTGCAGTATTTT.

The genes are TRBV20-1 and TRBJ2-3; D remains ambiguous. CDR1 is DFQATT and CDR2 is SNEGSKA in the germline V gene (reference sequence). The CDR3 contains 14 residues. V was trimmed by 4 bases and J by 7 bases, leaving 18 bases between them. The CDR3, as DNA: TGCAGTGCTAATAGTACGTGGCACGCATATACGCAGTATTTT. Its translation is CSANSTWHAYTQYF.

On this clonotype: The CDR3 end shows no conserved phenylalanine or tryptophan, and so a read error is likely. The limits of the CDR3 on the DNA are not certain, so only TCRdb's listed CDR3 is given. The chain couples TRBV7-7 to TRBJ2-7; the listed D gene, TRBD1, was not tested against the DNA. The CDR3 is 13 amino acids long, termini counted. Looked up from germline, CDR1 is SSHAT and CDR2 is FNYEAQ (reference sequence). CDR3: CASSSQGGQGIYH.